The 20 T cell receptor beta chains presented below share a single source sample, sequenced in a study of shared clonotypes between healthy human individuals. The repertoire was sequenced with immunoSEQ multiplex PCR; TCRdb's copy has only in-frame clones and lacks some. The table has roughly 2.6 million clones, approximately 92% seen once. The sequenced sample consisted of naive CD4+ T cells sorted from blood. Subset noted: CD45RA+ positively selected. These receptors were collected from a man between 18 and 29 years old in good health.

The chain has TRBV25-1 and TRBJ2-1, with 12 bases that match TRBD2. The germline V gene encodes CDR1 MGHDK and CDR2 SYGVNS. CDR3 length: 17 amino acids. J was trimmed by 8 bases and V by 4 bases; bases with no gene match: 12. CDR3 loop: CASSVTPGTSGLYEQFF. The CDR3 DNA sequence: TGTGCCAGCAGTGTTACTCCCGGGACTAGCGGGTTGTATGAGCAGTTCTTC.

This clone turned up a few times. The chain joins TRBV30 to TRBJ1-2; D is possibly TRBD1 (6 bases). Trimming removed 4 bases from V and 4 bases from J, with 10 bases in between. The germline V gene encodes CDR1 GTSNPN and CDR2 SVGIG (reference sequence). The CDR3 runs 12 residues. DNA for the CDR3: TGTGCCTGGACACCAGGGGCCTATGGCTACACCTTC. Protein sequence: CAWTPGAYGYTF.

Note on this clone: At one boundary the junction diverges from the germline segment, which might be a read error. The chain has TRBV25-1 and TRBJ2-5; the D is unclear. Germline-derived CDR1 and CDR2 are MGHDK and SYGVNS. The CDR3 contains 14 residues. The CDR3 nucleotides are TGTGCCGGCAGTGAAGCTGGACCGATAGAGACCCAGTACTTC. This codes for CAGSEAGPIETQYF.

The rearrangement links TRBV5-5 to TRBJ1-1; D is uncertain. Germline V gene lookup returns CDR1 SGHKS and CDR2 YYEKEE (reference sequence). The V gene lost 1 base and the J gene lost 1 base, with 8 bases spanning the gap. The CDR3 covers 14 residues. This CDR3 reads CASSLQLGNTEAFF. The DNA for the CDR3 is TGTGCCAGCAGCTTGCAACTTGGGAACACTGAAGCTTTCTTT.

The CDR3 region is CASSLLLLSANTGELFF. Written as DNA, the CDR3 is TGCGCCAGCAGCTTGTTACTACTAAGCGCGAACACCGGGGAGCTGTTTTTT. The chain carries TRBV5-1 and TRBJ2-2; D is uncertain. CDR1 is SGHRS and CDR2 is YFSETQ in the germline V gene. The CDR3 has 17 residues. Deletions cut 1 base from V and 0 bases from J, with 13 bases between.

CDR3 DNA sequence: TGTGCCAGCAGCTTGGTTTACTTCAGGGCCAGCTCCTACAATGAGCAGTTCTTC. Translated: CASSLVYFRASSYNEQFF. J is TRBJ2-1 and V is TRBV5-6; possibly TRBD1 for D (5 bases). CDR3 length: 18 residues. Trimming pared 0 bases from V and 0 bases from J, leaving 16 bases between. The germline CDR1 and CDR2 sequences are SGHDT and YYEEEE.

Only a few counts were recorded for this clone. This chain joins TRBV6-5 and TRBJ1-1; no clear D gene. Germline V lookup: CDR1 MNHEY, CDR2 SVGAGI. The CDR3 is 12 amino acids. Trimming removed 5 bases from V and 2 bases from J, with 6 bases in between. In DNA, the CDR3 is TGTGCCAGCAGTGAAGGAAACACTGAAGCTTTCTTT. The encoded protein is CASSEGNTEAFF.

CDR3 protein: CASSRGQDNSPLHF. CDR3 nucleotide sequence: TGTGCCAGCAGCCGAGGACAAGATAATTCACCCCTCCACTTT. V and J are TRBV6-5 and TRBJ1-6, with TRBD1 as a possible D gene (5 bases). V lost 6 bases to trimming and J lost 5 bases, with 11 bases between them. The CDR3 length is 14 residues. Per germline, CDR1 MNHEY and CDR2 SVGAGI.

This chain joins TRBV28 and TRBJ1-3, with TRBD1 matching over 7 bases. The V gene's germline CDR1 is MDHEN and CDR2 SYDVKM. The ends lost 5 bases at V and 3 bases at J; junction bases unmatched: 7. The CDR3 is 15 residues long. CDR3 in amino acids: CASSPPGGVGNTIYF. CDR3 coding DNA: TGTGCCAGCAGTCCCCCAGGGGGGGTTGGAAACACCATATATTTT.

A few counts support this clone. The chain combines TRBV5-5 with TRBJ1-2; tentatively, D is TRBD1 (5 bases). The ends were cut back, 0 bases at V and 1 base at J, with 16 bases in the middle. Germline V gene sequence: CDR1 SGHKS, CDR2 YYEKEE (reference sequence). The CDR3 totals 17 residues. CDR3 DNA: TGTGCCAGCAGCTTGGCCGCAGGGCTTGGAGGTAACTATGGCTACACCTTC. Translated, it gives CASSLAAGLGGNYGYTF.

V and J are TRBV25-1 and TRBJ2-7; 9 positions match TRBD1. The germline gives CDR1 MGHDK, CDR2 SYGVNS. V was pared by 6 bases and J by 7 bases, with 10 bases of the junction left unmatched. The length of the CDR3 is 14 residues. The CDR3 spells CASRGQGKTGEQYF. CDR3 nucleotides: TGTGCCAGCAGGGGACAGGGAAAGACTGGGGAGCAGTACTTC.

V usage is TRBV4-3 and J usage is TRBJ1-1; D is undetermined. Germline V gene lookup returns CDR1 LGHNA and CDR2 YSLEER. V was pared by 0 bases and J by 5 bases, with 7 bases between. The CDR3 is 13 residues long. For the CDR3, the DNA is TGCGCCAGCAGCCAAGATCCGGGGACTGAAGCTTTCTTT. It translates to CASSQDPGTEAFF.

This clone is a singleton in its sample. The J gene is TRBJ2-7, the V gene TRBV2, with TRBD1 matching over 8 bases. The CDR3 has 13 residues. Germline V CDR1 and CDR2: SNHLY, FYNNEI. Unmatched junction bases numbered 7, after V lost 6 bases and J lost 6 bases. The CDR3 here is CASRLDRASEQYF. The CDR3 DNA reads TGTGCCAGCAGGCTGGACAGGGCGAGCGAGCAGTACTTC.

About this clone: Other DNA sequences in this sample translate to the same CDR3. The genes are TRBV14 and TRBJ2-7; D not resolved. CDR3 length: 11 amino acids. Trimming stripped 3 bases from V and 1 base from J, with 1 base between. CDR1 and CDR2 (germline): SGHDN, FVKESK. The CDR3 nucleotides read TGTGCCAGCAGCCAGTCCTACGAGCAGTACTTC. As protein: CASSQSYEQYF.

This chain joins TRBV19 and TRBJ1-2; a possible D gene is TRBD1 (5 bases). V gave up 0 bases and J gave up 4 bases, with 15 bases separating them. Germline CDR1 and CDR2: LNHDA and SQIVND (reference sequence). This CDR3 is 16 amino acids long. DNA for the CDR3: TGTGCCAGTAGTATAGATGGCAGCGGGGGGACCTATGGCTACACCTTC. Translating it yields CASSIDGSGGTYGYTF.

The DNA of the CDR3 is TGTGCCAGCAAGCTTAGTTTCCTTACAGATACGCAGTATTTT. Its protein product is CASKLSFLTDTQYF. V usage is TRBV7-2 and J usage is TRBJ2-3, with D hard to call. Germline CDR1 is SGHTA and CDR2 is FQGNSA. There are 14 residues in the CDR3. Trimming took off 7 bases at V and 3 bases at J, with 14 bases between the two ends.

V is TRBV10-3 and J is TRBJ2-7; no firm D call. Germline V CDR1 and CDR2: ENHRY, SYGVKD. The germline V and J ends were trimmed by 7 bases and 2 bases, with 12 bases remaining between them. The CDR3 runs 13 residues. As DNA, the CDR3 is TGTGCCATCACCGCAGCAATCCCCTACGAGCAGTACTTC. Translating it yields CAITAAIPYEQYF.

The chain employs TRBV5-1 and TRBJ1-5; 8 bases agree with TRBD1. CDR1 and CDR2 (germline): SGHRS, YFSETQ. The CDR3 has 16 amino acids. V lost 6 bases and J lost 2; bases outside the gene matches: 10. CDR3 in amino acids: CASTIPHRGGNQPQHF. The DNA of the CDR3 is TGCGCCAGCACGATACCCCACAGGGGGGGCAATCAGCCCCAGCATTTT.

The chain has TRBV5-1 and TRBJ2-6; TRBD2 might be the D (5 bases). The CDR3 contains 18 residues. Germline loops: CDR1 SGHRS, CDR2 YFSETQ. Trimming removed 0 bases from V and 1 base from J, with 14 bases in between. The CDR3 sequence is CASSLDGLSTSGANVLTF. The DNA for the CDR3 is TGCGCCAGCAGCTTGGATGGACTTAGTACGTCTGGGGCCAACGTCCTGACTTTC. Complete variable domain (other parts from reference TRBV5-1 and TRBJ2-6): KAGVTQTPRYLIKTRGQQVTLSCSPISGHRSVSWYQQTPGQGLQFLFEYFSETQRNKGNFPGRFSGRQFSNSRSEMNVSTLELGDSALYLCASSLDGLSTSGANVLTFGAGSRLTVL.

The gene calls are TRBV11-2 and TRBJ2-3, with 10 bases that match TRBD2. Germline V CDR1 and CDR2: SGHAT, FQNNGV. The CDR3 is made up of 15 amino acids. Unmatched junction bases numbered 6, after V lost 2 bases and J lost 7 bases. CDR3 DNA sequence: TGTGCCAGCAGCTTAAGGCTAGCGGGGGAGAATACGCAGTATTTT. This gives the protein CASSLRLAGENTQYF.